This TCR beta chain was identified in a study of blood T cell repertoires in COVID-19 (dated by TCRdb to 2019 to 2021). In the study overall: Collaborator samples came from the United States, Italy and Spain and covered acute and convalescent phases of COVID-19. A freely available public database, intended as a resource for researchers studying the immune response to SARS-CoV-2, is where the repertoires were released. Where HLA class I and class II types were available, the types were taken from metadata supplied by the sample provider, not from assay-based typing. Nearly every sample came with metadata listing a de-identified subject ID, COVID-19 status, age in years and sex. Subjects who had been exposed to COVID-19, were actively infected with it, or had recovered from it provided the deeply sampled blood TCRbeta repertoires that made up the dataset. The material from the prospective study consisted of cDNA or gDNA derived from T cells, B-cell-depleted T cells, or PBMCs. The samples were drawn from the first 160 participants of the ongoing ImmuneRACE study and from 1,254 subjects provided by 6 global collaborators. The research as a whole found: The amount of clinical and demographic metadata varied by source and participant and was provided uncurated.

Collaborating institutions collected whole blood in K2EDTA tubes following their own protocols. For TCRbeta analysis, collaborators shipped samples as frozen whole blood, isolated PBMCs, or DNA extracted from either of those sample types. The immunoSEQ Assay, a bias-controlled multiplex PCR, was used to amplify TCRbeta CDR3 regions from genomic DNA. Per the source publication's procedure: Nucleated cell counts per sample were estimated from amplification of reference gene primers within the assay. Sequence reads were collapsed and filtered to measure the absolute abundance of every unique TCRbeta CDR3 rearrangement. For each sample, productive Simpson clonality was calculated as the square root of Simpson's diversity index over productive rearrangements. Entries here come from immuneACCESS through TCRdb and include only in-frame sequences with V and J called. Some clones fail to appear in such tables; in the studies checked, an unresolved V gene covers under half of the shortfall, and the cause of the remainder is unknown. V, J and clone size are taken as reported in that table, and D and trimming were inferred from the DNA itself. This sample comprises fewer than 180,000 clones, roughly 80% of them detected only once. In total, the top ten clones hold less than 2.5% of the sample.

Of note for this clone: Its antigen is unknown. No much larger clonotype is one base removed from it; base qualities were not supplied.

From the cysteine up to the phenylalanine, the CDR3 has a length of 13 residues. Only CDR3 DNA is held: 39 bases, read in frame from base 1. From a lookup of the germline V gene, CDR1 and CDR2 are SNHLY and FYNNEI. Deletion took 4 bases off V and 9 bases off J, with a span of 10 bases between the germline ends. Sequenced: peripheral blood. This clonotype was sampled from a man in his sixties or seventies with acute or convalescent COVID-19. Recombination joined TRBV2 with TRBJ1-6; confidence is insufficient to name the D gene. In nucleotides, the sequence is TGTGCCAGCAGTGGGGCAGGTCGTTCACCCCTCCACTTT. The translation is CASSGAGRSPLHF.